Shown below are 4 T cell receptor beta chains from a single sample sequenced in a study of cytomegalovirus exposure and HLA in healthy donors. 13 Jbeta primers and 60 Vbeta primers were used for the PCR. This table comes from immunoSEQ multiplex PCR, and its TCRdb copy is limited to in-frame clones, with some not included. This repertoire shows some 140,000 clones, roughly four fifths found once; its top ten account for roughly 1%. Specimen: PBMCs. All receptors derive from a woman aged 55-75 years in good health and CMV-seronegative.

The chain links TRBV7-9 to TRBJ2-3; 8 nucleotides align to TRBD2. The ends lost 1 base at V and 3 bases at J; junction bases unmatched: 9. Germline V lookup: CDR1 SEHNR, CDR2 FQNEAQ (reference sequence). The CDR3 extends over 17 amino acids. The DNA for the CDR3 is TGTGCCAGCAGCTTAGGTGTCGGGGGGGGCCTGACAGATACGCAGTATTTT. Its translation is CASSLGVGGGLTDTQYF. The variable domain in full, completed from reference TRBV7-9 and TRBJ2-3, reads DTGVSQNPRHKITKRGQNVTFRCDPISEHNRLYWYRQTLGQGPEFLTYFQNEAQLEKSRLLSDRFSAERPKGSFSTLEIQRTEQGDSAMYLCASSLGVGGGLTDTQYFGPGTRLTVL.

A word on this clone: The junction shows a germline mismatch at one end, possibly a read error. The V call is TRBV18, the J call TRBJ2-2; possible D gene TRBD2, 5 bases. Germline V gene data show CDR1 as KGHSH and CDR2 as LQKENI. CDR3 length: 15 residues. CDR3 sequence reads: CASPPPGTNTGELFF. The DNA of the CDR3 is TGTGCCAGCCCACCCCCGGGAACGAACACCGGGGAGCTGTTTTTT.

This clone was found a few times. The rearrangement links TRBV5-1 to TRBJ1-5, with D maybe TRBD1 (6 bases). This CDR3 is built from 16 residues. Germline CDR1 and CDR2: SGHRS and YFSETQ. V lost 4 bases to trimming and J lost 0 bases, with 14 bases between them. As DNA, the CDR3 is TGCGCCAGCAGCCCGGGGGGCCCGGCTAGCAATCAGCCCCAGCATTTT. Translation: CASSPGGPASNQPQHF.

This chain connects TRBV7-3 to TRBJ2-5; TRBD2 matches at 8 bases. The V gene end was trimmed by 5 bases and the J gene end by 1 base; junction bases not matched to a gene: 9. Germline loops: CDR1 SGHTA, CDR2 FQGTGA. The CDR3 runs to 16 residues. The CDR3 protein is CASSPLGAGVQETQYF. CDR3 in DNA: TGTGCCAGCAGCCCCCTAGGAGCGGGGGTCCAAGAGACCCAGTACTTC. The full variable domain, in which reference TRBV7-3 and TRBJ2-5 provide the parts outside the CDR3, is GAGVSQTPSNKVTEKGKYVELRCDPISGHTALYWYRQSLGQGPEFLIYFQGTGAADDSGLPNDRFFAVRPEGSVSTLKIQRTERGDSAVYLCASSPLGAGVQETQYFGPGTRLLVL.